These 21 T cell receptor beta chains were all obtained from the same sample, sequenced in a study of T cell changes during pregnancy in multiple sclerosis. Produced via immunoSEQ multiplex PCR; TCRdb's table is partial and in-frame only. The table records tens of thousands of clones, 94% of them present only once. This sample comprised peripheral blood, obtained in the third trimester of pregnancy. Receptors originate from a female donor with multiple sclerosis, enrolled in a pregnancy study.

This clone came up once. The chain employs TRBV4-3 and TRBJ1-4, with D hard to call. The V and J ends lost 0 bases and 2 bases respectively, with 4 bases between them. This CDR3 contains 14 residues. CDR1 and CDR2 (germline): LGHNA, YSLEER. The CDR3 region is CASSQDLTNEKLFF. The CDR3 DNA sequence: TGCGCCAGCAGCCAAGATCTTACTAATGAAAAACTGTTTTTT.

The V call is TRBV28, the J call TRBJ1-1; the D gene is possibly TRBD1 (5 bases). This CDR3 contains 15 residues. Germline assignment: CDR1 MDHEN and CDR2 SYDVKM. Trimming removed 2 bases from V and 7 bases from J, with 17 bases in between. CDR3 amino acids: CASSLDIHGGGEAFF. The CDR3 DNA follows: TGTGCCAGCAGTTTAGACATCCACGGGGGGGGTGAAGCTTTCTTT.

V is TRBV5-5 and J is TRBJ2-1; the D is unclear. Germline V gene data show CDR1 as SGHKS and CDR2 as YYEKEE (reference sequence). V was cut by 4 bases and J by 2 bases, with 13 bases left in between. This CDR3 comprises 15 residues. The CDR3 spells CASSPFAVTYNEQFF. The DNA of the CDR3 is TGTGCCAGCAGCCCCTTTGCGGTCACCTACAATGAGCAGTTCTTC.

The gene calls are TRBV27 and TRBJ2-2, with a possible D match to TRBD2 (5 bases). The CDR3 has 12 amino acids. V was trimmed by 3 bases and J by 8 bases, leaving 7 bases between them. Germline V gene data show CDR1 as MNHEY and CDR2 as SMNVEV (reference sequence). The CDR3 bases are TGTGCCAGCAGTTTTCCGGGGGGGGAGCTGTTTTTT. This sequence encodes CASSFPGGELFF.

The V and J genes are TRBV9 and TRBJ2-1; weak D call: TRBD2 (5 bases). Germline lookup yields CDR1 SGDLS and CDR2 YYNGEE. The CDR3 totals 15 residues. Trimming pared 0 bases from V and 6 bases from J, leaving 13 bases between. CDR3 DNA: TGTGCCAGCAGCGTAGCTAGTAGGCTAGCCAATGAGCAGTTCTTC. It translates to CASSVASRLANEQFF. Combining the CDR3 with reference TRBV9 and TRBJ2-1 gives the whole variable domain DSGVTQTPKHLITATGQRVTLRCSPRSGDLSVYWYQQSLDQGLQFLIQYYNGEERAKGNILERFSAQQFPDLHSELNLSSLELGDSALYFCASSVASRLANEQFFGPGTRLTVL.

This chain links TRBV7-2 with TRBJ2-1; 12 bases match TRBD2. This CDR3 has 16 amino acids. V lost 4 bases, J lost 6 bases, and 7 bases stayed unmatched. Germline V gene sequence: CDR1 SGHTA, CDR2 FQGNSA. CDR3 nucleotides: TGTGCCAGCAGCTCTACCGGGACTAGCGGGCTCAATGAGCAGTTCTTC. Translating it yields CASSSTGTSGLNEQFF. The full variable domain, with the rest looked up from reference TRBV7-2 and TRBJ2-1, is GAGVSQSPSNKVTEKGKDVELRCDPISGHTALYWYRQSLGQGLEFLIYFQGNSAPDKSGLPSDRFSAERTGGSVSTLTIQRTQQEDSAVYLCASSSTGTSGLNEQFFGPGTRLTVL.

V and J are TRBV25-1 and TRBJ1-2; a weak D match, TRBD1 (6 bases). Germline CDR1 and CDR2: MGHDK and SYGVNS. The CDR3 contains 14 residues. The V and J ends lost 4 bases and 6 bases respectively, with 15 bases between them. Written as DNA, the CDR3 is TGTGCCAGCAGTGCCAAGGGGACACCGCATGGCTACACCTTC. This encodes CASSAKGTPHGYTF.

This rearrangement joins TRBV23-1 to TRBJ2-4, with TRBD1 matching 7 bases. TRBV23-1 is known as an ORF, though its function is uncertain. Trimming at V came to 2 bases and at J to 4 bases, leaving 8 bases not matched to a gene. This CDR3 has 16 residues. Here the CDR3 DNA reads TGCGCCAGCAGTCAAAGGATTTCGGGACAGAAAAACATTCAGTACTTC. Translated: CASSQRISGQKNIQYF.

This chain links TRBV14 with TRBJ2-1; 8 nucleotides agree with TRBD2. The CDR3 covers 17 residues. V lost 3 bases to trimming and J lost 7 bases; unmatched junction nucleotides: 14. Germline V gene sequence: CDR1 SGHDN, CDR2 FVKESK. The CDR3 bases are TGTGCCAGCAGCCAGGGGACTAGAGGATATAAAGAGAATGAGCAGTTCTTC. Protein sequence: CASSQGTRGYKENEQFF. Full variable domain (rest looked up from reference TRBV14 and TRBJ2-1): EAGVTQFPSHSVIEKGQTVTLRCDPISGHDNLYWYRRVMGKEIKFLLHFVKESKQDESGMPNNRFLAERTGGTYSTLKVQPAELEDSGVYFCASSQGTRGYKENEQFFGPGTRLTVL.

V and J are TRBV25-1 and TRBJ2-7; tentative D call: TRBD2 (6 bases). Germline loops: CDR1 MGHDK, CDR2 SYGVNS. Trimming pared 2 bases from V and 0 bases from J, leaving 8 bases between. CDR3 length: 14 residues. The CDR3: CASSENSGSYEQYF. In DNA form, the CDR3 reads TGTGCCAGCAGTGAAAATAGCGGCTCCTACGAGCAGTACTTC.

This clone was recorded once. The CDR3 here is CASSQYNEQFF. Written as DNA, the CDR3 is TGTGCCAGTAGTCAGTACAATGAGCAGTTCTTC. The rearrangement uses TRBV19 and TRBJ2-1; D ambiguous. The germline CDR1 and CDR2 sequences are LNHDA and SQIVND (reference sequence). The V gene lost 5 bases and the J gene lost 4 bases, with 3 bases spanning the gap. CDR3 length: 11 residues.

The rearrangement links TRBV5-1 to TRBJ1-1, with no clear D. CDR3 length equals 11 residues. From germline, CDR1 is SGHRS and CDR2 YFSETQ. Deletions cut 5 bases from V and 1 base from J, with 3 bases between. This CDR3 is CASSKNTEAFF. CDR3 nucleotides: TGCGCCAGCAGTAAGAACACTGAAGCTTTCTTT.

This CDR3 is CASALVGGGELFF. The CDR3, as DNA: TGTGCCAGTGCACTGGTGGGGGGCGGGGAGCTGTTTTTT. The rearrangement links TRBV19 to TRBJ2-2, with D tentatively TRBD2 (6 bases). There are 13 residues in the CDR3. The V gene lost 8 bases and the J gene lost 7 bases, with 14 bases spanning the gap. Per germline, CDR1 LNHDA and CDR2 SQIVND (reference sequence).

V gene TRBV7-2 combines with J gene TRBJ2-2; D is undetermined. Germline values: CDR1 SGHTA, CDR2 FQGNSA. Deletions cut 6 bases from V and 7 bases from J, with 12 bases between. This CDR3 has 13 amino acids. CDR3 DNA: TGTGCCAGCAGATACCGCAGTAACGGGGAGCTGTTTTTT. Translating gives CASRYRSNGELFF.

The CDR3 reads CASSERGGREKLFF. Written as DNA, the CDR3 is TGCGCCAGCAGTGAGAGGGGGGGCAGAGAAAAACTGTTTTTT. The chain carries TRBV10-2 and TRBJ1-4; D is perhaps TRBD1 (6 bases). Trimming left V 2 bases short and J 8 bases short, with 12 bases between. The CDR3 length is 14 residues. The germline CDR1 and CDR2 sequences are WSHSY and SAAADI.

This chain uses TRBV13 with TRBJ1-4, with 10 positions matching TRBD1. Germline V gives CDR1 PRHDT, CDR2 FYEKMQ (reference sequence). The CDR3 loop spans 18 amino acids. V lost 0 bases to trimming and J lost 8 bases; unmatched junction nucleotides: 12. The CDR3 DNA reads as TGTGCCAGCAGCTTAGGGGATCGGGACAGGGGAAGGATGGAAAAACTGTTTTTT. Translation: CASSLGDRDRGRMEKLFF.

V gene TRBV27 combines with J gene TRBJ2-3; 8 bases align to TRBD2. The trim removed 7 bases at V and 1 base at J, leaving 4 bases unmatched. This CDR3 has 14 residues. Germline CDR1 MNHEY, CDR2 SMNVEV (reference sequence). The CDR3 coding sequence is TGTGCCAGCATTGGAGCGGGAGGCACAGATACGCAGTATTTT. Translated, it gives CASIGAGGTDTQYF.

The count of this clone is one. V gene TRBV2 combines with J gene TRBJ2-1; TRBD2 matches 8 bases. The J segment lost 1 base and the V segment lost 6 bases, leaving 8 bases of the junction unmatched. This CDR3 comprises 16 residues. Germline CDR1 reads SNHLY; CDR2 reads FYNNEI. DNA of the CDR3: TGTGCCAGCAGCCCCGGGCGGGGGGAGTCCTACAATGAGCAGTTCTTC. It encodes CASSPGRGESYNEQFF.

This clone is a singleton in its sample. The chain uses TRBV4-1 and TRBJ1-2, with D possibly TRBD1 on 6 matching bases. Germline lookup yields CDR1 MGHRA and CDR2 YSYEKL. Trimming pared 4 bases from V and 8 bases from J, leaving 23 bases between. CDR3 length equals 16 residues. The CDR3 here is CASSLTDGANQGGYTF. For the CDR3, the DNA is TGCGCCAGCAGCCTAACGGATGGGGCGAACCAGGGGGGCTACACCTTC.

This chain links TRBV30 with TRBJ2-7, with 8 bases identical to TRBD2. The V and J ends lost 5 bases and 4 bases, in that order; junction bases with no gene match: 7. Germline assignment: CDR1 GTSNPN and CDR2 SVGIG (reference sequence). This CDR3 spans 13 amino acids. CDR3 residues: CAWGGREVYEQYF. CDR3 in DNA: TGTGCCTGGGGGGGGCGGGAGGTATACGAGCAGTACTTC.

This clone has a single count. This sequence joins TRBV7-2 and TRBJ2-1; 8 nucleotides match TRBD2. The length of the CDR3 is 15 residues. Germline V gene lookup returns CDR1 SGHTA and CDR2 FQGNSA. V was pared by 5 bases and J by 0 bases, with 3 bases of the junction left unmatched. As DNA, the CDR3 is TGTGCCAGCAGCATACTAGCGGACTCCTACAATGAGCAGTTCTTC. It encodes CASSILADSYNEQFF. Full variable domain (missing parts from reference TRBV7-2 and TRBJ2-1): GAGVSQSPSNKVTEKGKDVELRCDPISGHTALYWYRQSLGQGLEFLIYFQGNSAPDKSGLPSDRFSAERTGGSVSTLTIQRTQQEDSAVYLCASSILADSYNEQFFGPGTRLTVL.